These 19 T cell receptor beta chains originate from one sample sequenced in a study of cytomegalovirus exposure and HLA in healthy donors. PCR was performed using 60 Vbeta and 13 Jbeta primers. The data were produced by immunoSEQ multiplex PCR, yet TCRdb's version contains in-frame clones alone and is incomplete. The table shows tens of thousands of clones, with more than 65% occurring only once. The sample comprised PBMCs. The receptor set was obtained from a woman aged 18-29 years in good health and CMV-seronegative.

This rearrangement joins TRBV9 to TRBJ2-3, with 7 bases that match TRBD1. Losses at the gene ends were 1 base for V and 0 bases for J; bases not matched to a gene: 8. Germline values: CDR1 SGDLS, CDR2 YYNGEE. This CDR3 has 17 amino acids. In nucleotides, the CDR3 is TGTGCCAGCAGCGTACCTGGGACAGATACTAGCACAGATACGCAGTATTTT. As protein: CASSVPGTDTSTDTQYF.

The rearrangement links TRBV6-5 to TRBJ1-1; no definite D call. The CDR3 extends over 14 amino acids. V lost 7 bases and J lost 3, with 15 bases in between. From germline, CDR1 is MNHEY and CDR2 SVGAGI. CDR3 in amino acids: CASKAALSYTEAFF. The CDR3 nucleotides read TGTGCCAGCAAAGCGGCCCTATCCTACACTGAAGCTTTCTTT.

This clone came up once. The chain recombines TRBV20-1 with TRBJ2-7; D ambiguous. V lost 6 bases, J lost 4 bases, and 10 bases lay in between. In germline, CDR1 is DFQATT, CDR2 SNEGSKA (reference sequence). CDR3 length equals 11 residues. DNA of the CDR3: TGCAGTGCCCTAAGAAATTACGAGCAGTACTTC. This translates into CSALRNYEQYF.

As for this clone: At one boundary the junction diverges from the germline segment, which might be a read error. V usage is TRBV7-7 and J usage is TRBJ2-5; TRBD2 is a possible D gene (7 bases). CDR1 is SSHAT and CDR2 is FNYEAQ in the germline V gene (reference sequence). The CDR3 spans 16 residues. Here the CDR3 reads CASSSGKGGVLETQYF. The CDR3 DNA reads as TGTGCTAGCAGCTCGGGGAAGGGGGGGGTCTTAGAGACCCAGTACTTC.

The J gene is TRBJ2-1, the V gene TRBV11-3; tentatively, D is TRBD2 (5 bases). Germline V gives CDR1 SGHNT, CDR2 YENEEA. CDR3 length: 15 amino acids. Trimming pared 4 bases from V and 6 bases from J, leaving 16 bases between. In nucleotides, the CDR3 is TGTGCCAGCAGCTCCGGACTTAGAAATCTCAATGAGCAGTTCTTC. This encodes CASSSGLRNLNEQFF.

This chain joins TRBV7-3 and TRBJ2-7; 7 nucleotides align to TRBD1. The CDR3 has 16 amino acids. The germline V gene encodes CDR1 SGHTA and CDR2 FQGTGA. Trimming took 5 bases from V and 3 from J; bases not matched to a gene: 13. CDR3 sequence (DNA): TGTGCCAGCAGCCGGACGGGACAGCCGGCAAACTACGAGCAGTACTTC. Its protein is CASSRTGQPANYEQYF.

This chain uses TRBV7-9 with TRBJ1-4; D might be TRBD1 (6 bases). The CDR3 has 14 residues. Trimming removed 5 bases from V and 5 bases from J, with 12 bases in between. CDR1 and CDR2 from the germline V gene are SEHNR and FQNEAQ (reference sequence). CDR3 residues: CASSGDTDNEKLFF. In DNA, the CDR3 is TGTGCCAGCAGCGGGGACACAGACAATGAAAAACTGTTTTTT.

V is TRBV30 and J is TRBJ2-7; tentatively, D is TRBD2 (6 bases). There are 17 residues in the CDR3. The germline gives CDR1 GTSNPN, CDR2 SVGIG (reference sequence). The germline V and J ends were trimmed by 2 bases and 0 bases, with 20 bases remaining between them. The CDR3: CAWSSPMGGRSSYEQYF. The DNA for the CDR3 is TGTGCCTGGAGTTCCCCCATGGGGGGAAGGAGCTCCTACGAGCAGTACTTC.

The rearrangement links TRBV28 to TRBJ1-2, with 11 nucleotides matching TRBD1. With 2 bases clipped from V and 2 bases from J, the junction kept 7 bases outside the gene matches. The CDR3 is 17 amino acids. Per the germline V gene, CDR1 is MDHEN and CDR2 is SYDVKM. CDR3 DNA sequence: TGTGCCAGCAGTTTACCCTTCCGGGACAGGGGGAACTATGGCTACACCTTC. Its translation: CASSLPFRDRGNYGYTF.

In DNA form, the CDR3 reads TGTGCCAGCAGTGACGGACTAGCGTCAGATACGCAGTATTTT. This sequence encodes CASSDGLASDTQYF. The chain is built from TRBV6-4 and TRBJ2-3, with 9 bases that match TRBD2. Looked up from germline, CDR1 is MRHNA and CDR2 is SNTAGT. Trimming cost V 2 bases and J 4 bases; bases outside gene matches: 1. The CDR3 length is 14 residues.

The genes are TRBV11-3 and TRBJ2-2; a weak D match, TRBD1 (6 bases). V dropped 1 base and J dropped 2 bases, with 8 bases sitting between them. Per the germline V gene, CDR1 is SGHNT and CDR2 is YENEEA. The CDR3 runs to 15 residues. The CDR3 coding sequence is TGTGCCAGCAGCTTAGCACAGGGCAACACCGGGGAGCTGTTTTTT. Residues: CASSLAQGNTGELFF.

The chain uses TRBV6-4 and TRBJ2-1; TRBD2 matches at 9 bases. This CDR3 has 14 residues. In germline, CDR1 is MRHNA, CDR2 SNTAGT. With V trimmed by 3 bases and J by 6 bases, 3 bases remained unmatched. Written as DNA, the CDR3 is TGTGCCAGCAGTGAGCGGGAGGGGGGCAATGAGCAGTTCTTC. Translating it yields CASSEREGGNEQFF.

The chain couples TRBV9 to TRBJ2-2; D is unclear. Trimming stripped 2 bases from V and 5 bases from J, with 13 bases between. The CDR3 spans 15 residues. Germline V lookup: CDR1 SGDLS, CDR2 YYNGEE. The CDR3 coding sequence is TGTGCCAGCAGCGTTGGCGCGGCCCTAACCGGGGAGCTGTTTTTT. Its protein is CASSVGAALTGELFF.

J is TRBJ2-3 and V is TRBV14; 8 bases align to TRBD2. The CDR3 totals 15 residues. Germline CDR1 is SGHDN and CDR2 is FVKESK. The ends lost 1 base at V and 2 bases at J; junction bases unmatched: 2. The CDR3 DNA reads as TGTGCCAGCAGCCAAGGGACTAGCTACACAGATACGCAGTATTTT. It specifies CASSQGTSYTDTQYF.

A remark on this clone: The same CDR3 arises from other DNA sequences in this sample as well. The V and J genes are TRBV5-6 and TRBJ2-1, with 8 bases aligning to TRBD2. CDR3 size: 16 residues. Trimming cost V 0 bases and J 4 bases; bases outside gene matches: 6. CDR1 and CDR2 from the germline V gene are SGHDT and YYEEEE. For the CDR3, the DNA is TGTGCCAGCAGCTTGGGTGGTAGCGGGGCTTACAATGAGCAGTTCTTC. The encoded protein is CASSLGGSGAYNEQFF.

The count of this clone is one. The chain employs TRBV7-9 and TRBJ2-1, with 11 bases identical to TRBD2. The germline gives CDR1 SEHNR, CDR2 FQNEAQ (reference sequence). The V gene end was trimmed by 5 bases and the J gene end by 5 bases; junction bases not matched to a gene: 5. This CDR3 region has 15 residues. CDR3 nucleotides: TGTGCCAGCAGCCCGCCGGGACTAGCGGACAATGAGCAGTTCTTC. It is translated as CASSPPGLADNEQFF.

This chain uses TRBV7-8 with TRBJ1-5; D remains ambiguous. CDR1 is SGHVS, CDR2 FQNEAQ, per germline. This CDR3 has 15 residues. Trimming left V 4 bases short and J 3 bases short, with 13 bases between. The CDR3 loop reads CASSSDHRYNQPQHF. The CDR3 nucleotides are TGTGCCAGCAGCTCCGATCACAGATACAATCAGCCCCAGCATTTT.

The chain uses TRBV9 and TRBJ1-1; tentatively, D is TRBD1 (6 bases). Germline V lookup: CDR1 SGDLS, CDR2 YYNGEE. CDR3 length: 14 amino acids. Trimming pared 2 bases from V and 3 bases from J, leaving 11 bases between. The CDR3 bases are TGTGCCAGCAGCGTCTCCGGACAGTACACTGAAGCTTTCTTT. Amino acid sequence: CASSVSGQYTEAFF.

This clone showed up just a few times. The rearrangement joins TRBV6-5 to TRBJ1-6; D unclear. The V end was cut by 5 bases, the J end by 0 bases, with 8 bases between. This CDR3 is 15 amino acids long. Looked up from germline, CDR1 is MNHEY and CDR2 is SVGAGI. The CDR3 bases are TGTGCCAGCAGTAGAACGAGCTCCTATAATTCACCCCTCCACTTT. Its protein is CASSRTSSYNSPLHF.